A selection of T cell receptor beta chains follows, all from one sample in a study of neoadjuvant anti-PD-1 for oral cavity cancer. Some clones are missing from TCRdb's copy, which holds only in-frame ones; the method was immunoSEQ multiplex PCR. The table lists around 17,000 clones, around 60% of them singletons. This specimen consisted of PBMCs, obtained before nivolumab (anti-PD-1) treatment. Receptor source: a person aged 40 to 85 with oral cavity squamous cell carcinoma. CDR3s include the opening cysteine and the closing phenylalanine or tryptophan. A D gene is named only where the DNA matches it firmly. Where a row states a size, it is once, few, many or the class of an expanded clone; other rows omit it.

D gene	J gene	clone size	V gene	CDR3 length	CDR3 protein	CDR3 DNA
TRBD1	TRBJ1-5	.	TRBV5-4	14	CASSENRGDQPQHF	TGTGCCAGCAGCGAAAACAGGGGGGATCAGCCCCAGCATTTT
.	TRBJ1-5	few	TRBV27	13	CASSLSGNQPQHF	TGTGCCAGCAGTTTATCGGGGAATCAGCCCCAGCATTTT
.	TRBJ1-1	.	TRBV5-5	12	CASSLSETEAFF	TGTGCCAGCAGCTTGTCCGAGACTGAAGCTTTCTTT
.	TRBJ2-2	.	TRBV7-8	13	CASSQEGGGELFF	TGTGCCAGCAGCCAAGAGGGGGGCGGGGAGCTGTTTTTT
.	TRBJ1-3	few	TRBV30	13	CAWPGEDGNTIYF	TGTGCCTGGCCAGGGGAGGATGGAAACACCATATATTTT
.	TRBJ2-2	.	TRBV27	15	CASSYSTGSTGELFF	TGTGCCAGCAGTTATAGTACAGGGAGCACCGGGGAGCTGTTTTTT
.	TRBJ2-3	.	TRBV7-3	12	CASWVLKDTQYF	TGTGCCAGCTGGGTGTTGAAGGATACGCAGTATTTT
TRBD2	TRBJ2-7	.	TRBV6-5	15	CASSRSGSATYEQYF	TGTGCCAGCAGCCGCAGCGGGAGTGCGACCTACGAGCAGTACTTC
.	TRBJ1-5	.	TRBV28	15	CASSSAPGAGQPQHF	TGTGCCAGCAGTTCGGCCCCCGGGGCCGGTCAGCCCCAGCATTTT
.	TRBJ1-4	.	TRBV5-5	17	CASSLGGTGWTNEKLFF	TGTGCCAGCAGCTTGGGGGGCACAGGGTGGACTAATGAAAAACTGTTTTTT
.	TRBJ1-4	once	TRBV30	15	CAWRPPGTLGEKLFF	TGTGCCTGGAGACCTCCCGGGACATTGGGTGAAAAACTGTTTTTT
.	TRBJ2-1	.	TRBV7-3	13	CASSPRDVDEQFF	TGTGCCAGCAGCCCAAGGGACGTTGATGAGCAGTTCTTC
TRBD1	TRBJ2-1	.	TRBV11-3	14	CASSSGGYTNEQFF	TGTGCCAGCAGCTCAGGGGGCTACACCAATGAGCAGTTCTTC
.	TRBJ2-7	once	TRBV11-2	11	CASSSSYEQYF	TGTGCCAGCAGTTCTTCCTACGAGCAGTACTTC
.	TRBJ1-5	.	TRBV5-4	14	CASSSRESAQPQHF	TGTGCCAGCAGCTCCCGGGAATCCGCTCAGCCCCAGCATTTT
TRBD1	TRBJ2-3	.	TRBV29-1	11	CSVDRGWTQYF	TGCAGCGTTGACAGGGGGTGGACGCAGTATTTT
.	TRBJ1-4	.	TRBV7-2	13	CASSLQRGEKLFF	TGTGCCAGCAGCTTACAGAGGGGTGAAAAACTGTTTTTT
.	TRBJ2-5	.	TRBV7-3	14	CASPGHLYQETQYF	TGTGCCAGCCCGGGACATCTGTACCAAGAGACCCAGTACTTC
.	TRBJ1-1	.	TRBV6-5	16	CASSSTLGPVNTEAFF	TGTGCCAGCAGTTCTACCCTCGGACCGGTGAACACTGAAGCTTTCTTT
TRBD1	TRBJ1-1	.	TRBV11-3	13	CASSRTGATEAFF	TGTGCCAGCAGCCGGACAGGGGCGACTGAAGCTTTCTTT
.	TRBJ2-3	.	TRBV9	16	CASSVGPPGPTDTQYF	TGTGCCAGCAGCGTAGGACCCCCGGGGCCGACAGATACGCAGTATTTT
TRBD2	TRBJ2-1	.	TRBV9	16	CASSAPPGTRSVEQFF	TGTGCCAGCAGCGCCCCACCCGGGACTAGATCGGTTGAGCAGTTCTTC
TRBD1	TRBJ1-1	.	TRBV13	16	CASSITGQGKHTEAFF	TGTGCCAGCAGCATTACGGGACAGGGTAAGCACACTGAAGCTTTCTTT
TRBD2	TRBJ2-7	.	TRBV7-9	14	CASSSRDYTYEQYF	TGTGCCAGCAGCTCACGGGACTATACCTACGAGCAGTACTTC
.	TRBJ2-3	few	TRBV27	15	CASSPFNGRTDTQYF	TGTGCCAGCAGTCCCTTTAACGGGCGCACAGATACGCAGTATTTT
TRBD2	TRBJ2-5	few	TRBV10-2	15	CASSPFSGSQETQYF	TGCGCCAGCAGTCCTTTTAGCGGGAGTCAGGAGACCCAGTACTTC
TRBD1	TRBJ1-4	.	TRBV10-3	15	CAIRDRGRANEKLFF	TGTGCCATCAGGGACAGGGGAAGAGCTAATGAAAAACTGTTTTTT
TRBD2	TRBJ2-5	.	TRBV7-3	15	CASSLTAGGWETQYF	TGTGCCAGCAGCTTAACGGCGGGAGGTTGGGAGACCCAGTACTTC
.	TRBJ2-2	.	TRBV7-7	14	CASSLVVGTGELFF	TGTGCTAGCAGCTTAGTAGTCGGCACCGGGGAGCTGTTTTTT